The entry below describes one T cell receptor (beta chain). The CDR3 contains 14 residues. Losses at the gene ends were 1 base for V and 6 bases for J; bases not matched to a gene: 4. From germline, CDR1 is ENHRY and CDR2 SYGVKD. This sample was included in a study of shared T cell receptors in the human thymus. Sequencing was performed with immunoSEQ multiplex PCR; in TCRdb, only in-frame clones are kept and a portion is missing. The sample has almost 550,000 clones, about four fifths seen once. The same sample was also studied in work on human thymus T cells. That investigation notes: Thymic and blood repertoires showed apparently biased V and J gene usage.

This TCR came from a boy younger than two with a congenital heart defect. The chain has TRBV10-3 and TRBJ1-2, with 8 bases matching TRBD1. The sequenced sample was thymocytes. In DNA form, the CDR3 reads TGTGCCATCAGTGAGTTCTACAGGGGGAATGGCTACACCTTC. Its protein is CAISEFYRGNGYTF.